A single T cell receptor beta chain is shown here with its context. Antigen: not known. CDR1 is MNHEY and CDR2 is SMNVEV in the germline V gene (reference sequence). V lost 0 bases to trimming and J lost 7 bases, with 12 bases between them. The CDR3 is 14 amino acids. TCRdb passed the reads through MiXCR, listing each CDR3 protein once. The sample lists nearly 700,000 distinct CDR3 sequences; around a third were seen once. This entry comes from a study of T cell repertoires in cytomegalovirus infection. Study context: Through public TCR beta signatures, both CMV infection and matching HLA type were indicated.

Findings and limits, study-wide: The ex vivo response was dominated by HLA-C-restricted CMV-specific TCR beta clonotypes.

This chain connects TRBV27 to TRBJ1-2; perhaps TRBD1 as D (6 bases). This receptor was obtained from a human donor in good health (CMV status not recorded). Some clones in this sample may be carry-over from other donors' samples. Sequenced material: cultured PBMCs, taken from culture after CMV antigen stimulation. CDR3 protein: CASSLSGGTVGYTF. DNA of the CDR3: TGTGCCAGCAGTTTATCCGGGGGCACGGTTGGCTACACCTTC.